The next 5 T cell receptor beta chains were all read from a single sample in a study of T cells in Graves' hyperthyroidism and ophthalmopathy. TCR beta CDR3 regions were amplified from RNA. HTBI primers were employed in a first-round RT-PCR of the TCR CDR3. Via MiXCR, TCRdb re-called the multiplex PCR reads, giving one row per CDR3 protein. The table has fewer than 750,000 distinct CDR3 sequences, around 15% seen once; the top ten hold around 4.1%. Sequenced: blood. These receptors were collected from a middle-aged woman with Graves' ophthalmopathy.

CDR3 in amino acids: CASSPYSEGYEQYF. The CDR3 DNA follows: TGTGCCAGCAGCCCTTACTCGGAGGGATACGAGCAGTACTTC. This rearrangement joins TRBV9 to TRBJ2-7; D is possibly TRBD2 (6 bases). The V and J ends lost 4 bases and 4 bases respectively, with 15 bases between them. Germline V gene lookup returns CDR1 SGDLS and CDR2 YYNGEE. The CDR3 totals 14 residues.

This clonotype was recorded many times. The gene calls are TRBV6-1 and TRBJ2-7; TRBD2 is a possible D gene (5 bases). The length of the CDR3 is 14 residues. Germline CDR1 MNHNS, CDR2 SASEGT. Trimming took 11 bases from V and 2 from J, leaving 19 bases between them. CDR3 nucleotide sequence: TGTGCCTCCCCTCGAGGGAGCACGCCCTACGAGCAGTACTTC. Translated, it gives CASPRGSTPYEQYF.

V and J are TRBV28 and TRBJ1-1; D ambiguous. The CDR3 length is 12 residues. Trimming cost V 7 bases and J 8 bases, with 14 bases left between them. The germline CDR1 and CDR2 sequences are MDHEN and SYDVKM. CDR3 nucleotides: TGTGCCAGCACCGGAGTGGCTCCAGAAGCTTTCTTT. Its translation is CASTGVAPEAFF.

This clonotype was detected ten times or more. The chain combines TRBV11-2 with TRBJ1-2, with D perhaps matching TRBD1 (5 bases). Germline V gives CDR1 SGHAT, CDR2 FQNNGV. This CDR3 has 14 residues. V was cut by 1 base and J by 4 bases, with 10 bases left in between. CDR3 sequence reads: CASSLAGLSYGYTF. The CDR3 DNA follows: TGTGCCAGCAGCTTAGCAGGGCTTAGCTATGGCTACACCTTC.

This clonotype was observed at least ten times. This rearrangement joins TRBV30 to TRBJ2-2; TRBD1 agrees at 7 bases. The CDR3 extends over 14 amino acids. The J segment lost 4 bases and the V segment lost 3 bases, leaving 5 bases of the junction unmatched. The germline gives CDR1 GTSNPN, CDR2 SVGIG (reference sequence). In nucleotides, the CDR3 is TGTGCCTGGAGAACAGGGGCGGGCACCGGGGAGCTGTTTTTT. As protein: CAWRTGAGTGELFF.